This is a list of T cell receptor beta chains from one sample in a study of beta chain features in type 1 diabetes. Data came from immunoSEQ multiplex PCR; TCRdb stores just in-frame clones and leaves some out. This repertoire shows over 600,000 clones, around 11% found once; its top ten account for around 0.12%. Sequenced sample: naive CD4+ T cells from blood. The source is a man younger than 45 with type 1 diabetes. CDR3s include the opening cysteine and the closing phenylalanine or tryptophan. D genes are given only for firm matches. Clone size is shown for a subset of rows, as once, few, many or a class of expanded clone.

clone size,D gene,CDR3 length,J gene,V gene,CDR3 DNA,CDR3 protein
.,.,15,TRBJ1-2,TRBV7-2,TGTGCCAGCAGCTTGATCTCGGACAGCCTATTAGGCTACACCTTC,CASSLISDSLLGYTF
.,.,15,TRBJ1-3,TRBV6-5,TGTGCCAGCAGTTACGTAGGGGGTCAGGGAAACACCATATATTTT,CASSYVGGQGNTIYF
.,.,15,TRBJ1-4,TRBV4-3,TGCGCCAGCAGCCAAGACGGGGGGGCGAGTGGAAAACTGTTTTTT,CASSQDGGASGKLFF
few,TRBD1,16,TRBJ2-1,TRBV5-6,TGTGCCAGCAGCTTGACCGGGACAGGGTACTACAATGAGCAGTTCTTC,CASSLTGTGYYNEQFF
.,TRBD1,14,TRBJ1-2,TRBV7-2,TGTGCCAGCAGCCCTAGGACAGGGAATTATGGCTACACCTTC,CASSPRTGNYGYTF
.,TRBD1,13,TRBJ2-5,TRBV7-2,TGTGCCAGCAGCCCGACAGGGATAGAGACCCAGTACTTC,CASSPTGIETQYF
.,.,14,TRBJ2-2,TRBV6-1,TGTGCCAGCATCGGGGTAGGACCCACCGGGGAGCTGTTTTTT,CASIGVGPTGELFF
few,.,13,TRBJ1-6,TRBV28,TGTGCCAGCGAAGGGCTGCGGAATTCACCCCTCCACTTT,CASEGLRNSPLHF
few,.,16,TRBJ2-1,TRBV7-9,TGTGCCAGCAGCTTCGCGCCGGGCCAACTCTACAATGAGCAGTTCTTC,CASSFAPGQLYNEQFF
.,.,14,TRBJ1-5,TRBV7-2,TGTGCCAGCAGCTTAGCCAGCCTCAATCAGCCCCAGCATTTT,CASSLASLNQPQHF
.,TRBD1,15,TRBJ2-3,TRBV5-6,TGTGCCAGCAGCACCGGGACAGGAGACACAGATACGCAGTATTTT,CASSTGTGDTDTQYF
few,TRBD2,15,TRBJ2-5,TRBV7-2,TGTGCCAGCAGCTTAGGCGGGGGGGCAGGAGAGACCCAGTACTTC,CASSLGGGAGETQYF
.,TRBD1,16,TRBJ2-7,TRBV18,TGTGCCAGCTCACCACCGGGACAGGGTATATCCTACGAGCAGTACTTC,CASSPPGQGISYEQYF
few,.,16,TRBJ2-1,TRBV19,TGTGCCAGTAGTATAGGTAGCGAGAGCTCCTACAATGAGCAGTTCTTC,CASSIGSESSYNEQFF
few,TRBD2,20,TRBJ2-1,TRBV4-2,TGTGCCAGCAGCCAAGCTATCCCTAGCGGGGGCCTTAGCTCCTACAATGAGCAGTTCTTC,CASSQAIPSGGLSSYNEQFF
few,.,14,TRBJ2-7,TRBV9,TGTGCCAGCAGCTTGACGGGAAGCTCCTACGAGCAGTACTTC,CASSLTGSSYEQYF
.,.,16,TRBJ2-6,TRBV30,TGTGCCTGGAGTGTATGGGGAGAGTCTGGGGCCAACGTCCTGACTTTC,CAWSVWGESGANVLTF
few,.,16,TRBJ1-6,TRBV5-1,TGCGCCAGCAGCCCCGATTGGGGGACCTATAATTCACCCCTCCACTTT,CASSPDWGTYNSPLHF
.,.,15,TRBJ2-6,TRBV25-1,TGTGCCAGCCCCGAGGGGGATACTGGGGCCAACGTCCTGACTTTC,CASPEGDTGANVLTF
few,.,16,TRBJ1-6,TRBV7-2,TGTGCCAGCAGCTCCAACCAAGGGGCCTATAATTCACCCCTCCACTTT,CASSSNQGAYNSPLHF
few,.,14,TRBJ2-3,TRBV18,TGTGCCAGCTCTCCGGGGGGCCGCACAGATACGCAGTATTTT,CASSPGGRTDTQYF
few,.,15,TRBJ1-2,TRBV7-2,TGTGCCAGCAGCTTAGTATTAGGAGCTAACTATGGCTACACCTTC,CASSLVLGANYGYTF
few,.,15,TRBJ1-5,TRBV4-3,TGCGCCAGCAGCCCCCAACACCATAGCAATCAGCCCCAGCATTTT,CASSPQHHSNQPQHF
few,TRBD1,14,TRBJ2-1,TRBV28,TGTGCCGGTTCCGGGACAGGGAAAGAAGATGAGCAGTTCTTC,CAGSGTGKEDEQFF
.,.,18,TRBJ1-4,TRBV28,TGTGCCAGCAGTTCAACACTAAGGGAACAGCTTTATGGTGAAAAACTGTTTTTT,CASSSTLREQLYGEKLFF
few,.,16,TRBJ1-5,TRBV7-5,TGTGCCAGAAGCTACCCTGGACAGGGGGCGGGACAGCCCCAGCATTTT,CARSYPGQGAGQPQHF
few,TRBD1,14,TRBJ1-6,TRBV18,TGTGCCAGCTCACCGCAGGACAGGGGATCACCCCTCCACTTT,CASSPQDRGSPLHF
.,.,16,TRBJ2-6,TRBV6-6,TGTGCCAGCAGTATCTTCGGGGGCGAGGGGGCCAACGTCCTGACTTTC,CASSIFGGEGANVLTF
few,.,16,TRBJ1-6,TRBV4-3,TGCGCCAGCAGCCAAGAAGTAGGGGTCCTAAGGACACCCCTCCACTTT,CASSQEVGVLRTPLHF